This TCR beta chain emerged from a study of shared clonotypes between healthy human individuals. About the research overall: Per donor, three plates held CD4 naive cells, three held CD4 memory, two held CD8 naive and one held CD8 memory.

Findings of the study overall: Some clonotypes were shared by all four sorted-subset donors, while others were not shared. The non-shared ones had lower generation probabilities than the shared ones.

The junction had 12 bases not matched to a gene; V was cut back by 3 bases and J by 4 bases. This CDR3 is built from 19 residues. Germline CDR1 SGHRS, CDR2 YFSETQ. Sequencing was performed with immunoSEQ multiplex PCR; in TCRdb, only in-frame clones are kept and a portion is missing. Of roughly 1,600,000 clones in the sample, 98% were seen once. In regard to this clone: What it binds is unknown.

The sample was naive CD4+ T cells sorted from blood. Subset here: CD45RA+ positively selected. The sequence was collected from a young man in good health. This sequence joins TRBV5-1 and TRBJ2-3; 15 nucleotides align to TRBD2. The CDR3 DNA is TGCGCCAGCAGCTGGAGCTCACCAAGGACTAGCGGGAGGGCAGATACGCAGTATTTT. This sequence encodes CASSWSSPRTSGRADTQYF.